The next 26 T cell receptor beta chains were all read from a single sample in a study of cytomegalovirus exposure and HLA in healthy donors. With 60 Vbeta and 13 Jbeta primers, the PCR was carried out. Using immunoSEQ multiplex PCR, the repertoire was profiled, and TCRdb retains in-frame clones only, with some absent. The table shows tens of thousands of clones, with approximately 80% occurring only once. Material for sequencing was PBMCs. The receptors come from a man in his fifties or sixties in good health and CMV-seropositive.

The rearrangement links TRBV7-9 to TRBJ2-3, with D tentatively TRBD2 (5 bases). The CDR3 runs to 15 residues. Trimming pared 5 bases from V and 2 bases from J, leaving 14 bases between. Germline-derived CDR1 and CDR2 are SEHNR and FQNEAQ (reference sequence). The CDR3 sequence is CASSRTRTATDTQYF. The CDR3 nucleotides read TGTGCCAGCAGCCGTACTAGAACTGCCACAGATACGCAGTATTTT.

There are a few counts of this clone. This chain connects TRBV6-1 to TRBJ2-2; D perhaps matches TRBD1 (5 bases). Trimming cost V 3 bases and J 7 bases, with 12 bases left between them. The CDR3 has 14 residues. From germline, CDR1 is MNHNS and CDR2 SASEGT. CDR3 bases: TGTGCCAGCAGTGAGCTGGGGCGTGGCGGGGAGCTGTTTTTT. Its protein is CASSELGRGGELFF.

V usage is TRBV18 and J usage is TRBJ1-1; 9 bases match TRBD1. Looked up from germline, CDR1 is KGHSH and CDR2 is LQKENI. The V gene end was trimmed by 3 bases and the J gene end by 4 bases; junction bases not matched to a gene: 12. This CDR3 has 17 amino acids. CDR3 sequence: CASSPSQTGGMSTEAFF. CDR3 nucleotide sequence: TGTGCCAGCTCACCTAGCCAGACAGGGGGGATGAGCACTGAAGCTTTCTTT.

V is TRBV7-6 and J is TRBJ2-7; 10 bases are a match to TRBD2. After removal of 1 base from V and 1 base from J, the junction contained 10 bases not matched to a gene. CDR1 and CDR2 from the germline V gene are SGHVS and FNYEAQ. The CDR3 runs to 18 residues. Written as DNA, the CDR3 is TGTGCCAGCAGCTTAGGTCCAAGCGGGAGGGAAGGGTCCTACGAGCAGTACTTC. This translates into CASSLGPSGREGSYEQYF.

The J gene is TRBJ2-1, the V gene TRBV7-6; D is undetermined. This CDR3 is 14 amino acids long. Looked up from germline, CDR1 is SGHVS and CDR2 is FNYEAQ. V was pared by 6 bases and J by 0 bases, with 9 bases between. The CDR3 loop is CASRSNFSYNEQFF. The CDR3 DNA is TGTGCCAGCAGATCAAACTTCTCCTACAATGAGCAGTTCTTC.

The chain recombines TRBV7-2 with TRBJ1-5, with D possibly matching TRBD1 (5 bases). The CDR3 runs 14 residues. Germline CDR1 SGHTA, CDR2 FQGNSA. Deletions cut 5 bases from V and 5 bases from J, with 13 bases between. The CDR3 protein is CASSARGGDQPQHF. CDR3 bases: TGTGCCAGCAGCGCACGGGGGGGGGATCAGCCCCAGCATTTT.

The genes are TRBV5-1 and TRBJ1-1; D is ambiguous. The V end was cut by 0 bases, the J end by 5 bases, with 11 bases between. The V gene's germline CDR1 is SGHRS and CDR2 YFSETQ. CDR3 length: 14 residues. CDR3: CASSLEPGWTEAFF. The CDR3 DNA is TGCGCCAGCAGCTTGGAACCGGGGTGGACTGAAGCTTTCTTT.

The chain is built from TRBV4-1 and TRBJ2-2, with TRBD1 matching 8 bases. V was pared by 5 bases and J by 6 bases, with 8 bases of the junction left unmatched. The CDR3 is 15 amino acids. Germline CDR1 and CDR2: MGHRA and YSYEKL. CDR3: CASSGGQGLAGELFF. The CDR3 coding sequence is TGCGCCAGCAGCGGTGGACAGGGTTTAGCCGGGGAGCTGTTTTTT.

The chain couples TRBV6-1 to TRBJ2-7; unclear D gene. Trimming removed 4 bases from V and 2 bases from J, with 9 bases in between. The germline V gene encodes CDR1 MNHNS and CDR2 SASEGT. This CDR3 comprises 13 residues. CDR3 sequence reads: CASSVSDTYEQYF. The CDR3 DNA sequence: TGTGCCAGCAGTGTTTCAGATACCTACGAGCAGTACTTC.

The V gene is TRBV6-1, the J gene TRBJ1-5; 10 bases match TRBD1. This CDR3 region has 14 residues. The V gene's germline CDR1 is MNHNS and CDR2 SASEGT. Trimming cost V 9 bases and J 3 bases; bases outside gene matches: 5. In DNA, the CDR3 is TGTGCCAGTTGGACAGGGGGGAACAATCAGCCCCAGCATTTT. It codes for CASWTGGNNQPQHF.

V usage is TRBV6-1 and J usage is TRBJ1-2; weak D call: TRBD1 (6 bases). The CDR3 totals 13 residues. The V end lost 7 bases, the J end lost 4 bases, and 13 bases lay between the germline ends. Germline values: CDR1 MNHNS, CDR2 SASEGT. The CDR3 sequence is CASTQGQFYGYTF. In nucleotides, the CDR3 is TGTGCCAGCACTCAAGGACAGTTCTATGGCTACACCTTC.

The chain is built from TRBV7-6 and TRBJ2-7; perhaps TRBD2 as D (6 bases). The germline gives CDR1 SGHVS, CDR2 FNYEAQ. The ends were cut back, 3 bases at V and 0 bases at J, with 6 bases in the middle. The CDR3 consists of 13 residues. The chain's CDR3 is CASSFGSSYEQYF. CDR3 sequence (DNA): TGTGCCAGCAGCTTCGGGAGCTCCTACGAGCAGTACTTC.

The CDR3, as DNA: TGTGCCAGTAGTATACCCCACCGCGGGGGGGGCTACGAGCAGTACTTC. The encoded protein is CASSIPHRGGGYEQYF. The chain recombines TRBV19 with TRBJ2-7; 9 positions agree with TRBD2. This CDR3 comprises 16 residues. The J segment lost 3 bases and the V segment lost 2 bases, leaving 8 bases of the junction unmatched. Germline V gene lookup returns CDR1 LNHDA and CDR2 SQIVND (reference sequence).

The chain couples TRBV4-2 to TRBJ2-6; D might be TRBD1 (5 bases). V was pared by 7 bases and J by 3 bases, with 16 bases between. The CDR3 totals 16 residues. Looked up from germline, CDR1 is LGHNA and CDR2 is YNFKEQ. The CDR3 sequence is CASNAQGVGGANVLTF. The DNA of the CDR3 is TGTGCCAGCAACGCCCAGGGCGTTGGTGGGGCCAACGTCCTGACTTTC.

This clone was detected only a few times. Other DNA sequences in the same sample also yield this CDR3. The rearrangement joins TRBV25-1 to TRBJ2-3; D gene unclear. The germline CDR1 and CDR2 sequences are MGHDK and SYGVNS. With 0 bases removed from V and 2 bases from J, the gap between germline ends came to 6 bases. The CDR3 extends over 14 amino acids. CDR3 DNA sequence: TGTGCCAGCAGTGAATATTCCCTCACAGATACGCAGTATTTT. Encoded protein: CASSEYSLTDTQYF.

V is TRBV29-1 and J is TRBJ1-2; 10 nucleotides line up with TRBD1. The CDR3 runs 14 residues. Germline V gene sequence: CDR1 SQVTM, CDR2 ANQGSEA. V gave up 4 bases and J gave up 5 bases; unmatched junction bases: 7. This CDR3 reads CSVAQTGGDYGYTF. Here the CDR3 DNA reads TGCAGCGTTGCCCAGACAGGGGGCGATTATGGCTACACCTTC.

J is TRBJ2-3 and V is TRBV5-1; possibly TRBD2 for D (5 bases). There are 15 residues in the CDR3. The germline V and J ends were trimmed by 0 bases and 0 bases, with 8 bases remaining between them. Germline CDR1 reads SGHRS; CDR2 reads YFSETQ. CDR3 coding DNA: TGCGCCAGCAGCTTGGGGGGAGTTAGCACAGATACGCAGTATTTT. Translation: CASSLGGVSTDTQYF.

This clone was seen a single time. The chain carries TRBV10-1 and TRBJ2-4; D is unresolved. Germline CDR1 and CDR2: WNHNN and SYGVQD (reference sequence). The V and J ends lost 0 bases and 8 bases respectively, with 5 bases between them. The CDR3 is made up of 12 amino acids. The CDR3 loop reads CASSESGDIQYF. As DNA, the CDR3 is TGCGCCAGCAGTGAGTCGGGCGACATTCAGTACTTC.

The chain is built from TRBV6-1 and TRBJ1-2; D is uncertain. Per germline, CDR1 MNHNS and CDR2 SASEGT. Trimming took 7 bases from V and 2 from J, leaving 5 bases between them. The CDR3 has 11 amino acids. The CDR3 here is CASIRNYGYTF. The CDR3 DNA sequence: TGTGCCAGCATCAGGAACTATGGCTACACCTTC.

The chain carries TRBV27 and TRBJ2-7; TRBD1 is a possible D gene (5 bases). V shed 4 bases and J shed 6 bases, with 16 bases lying between them. Germline V CDR1 and CDR2: MNHEY, SMNVEV (reference sequence). The CDR3 length is 14 residues. The chain's CDR3 is CASSSSAGSAEQYF. CDR3 coding DNA: TGTGCCAGCAGTTCGTCGGCAGGGTCCGCCGAGCAGTACTTC.

The chain is built from TRBV4-1 and TRBJ1-1; no reliable D call. Trimming shortened V by 4 bases and J by 4 bases, and 16 bases separated the two germline ends. The CDR3 is made up of 15 amino acids. The germline gives CDR1 MGHRA, CDR2 YSYEKL. This CDR3 is CASSLLRTLSTEAFF. The CDR3 DNA reads as TGCGCCAGCAGCCTACTCCGGACTCTGTCCACTGAAGCTTTCTTT.

This rearrangement joins TRBV6-1 to TRBJ1-5, with D perhaps TRBD1 (5 bases). This CDR3 contains 16 residues. V was cut by 4 bases and J by 8 bases, with 21 bases left in between. Germline V gene data show CDR1 as MNHNS and CDR2 as SASEGT. The CDR3 nucleotides are TGTGCCAGCAGTGCCTCACTCGTGGGGACGGGGGAGCCCCAGCATTTT. This encodes CASSASLVGTGEPQHF.

This clone was counted once. V and J are TRBV7-9 and TRBJ1-1, with D tentatively TRBD1 (6 bases). CDR1 is SEHNR, CDR2 FQNEAQ, per germline (reference sequence). Trimming removed 1 base from V and 0 bases from J, with 18 bases in between. The CDR3 runs to 18 residues. CDR3 amino acids: CASSLVRPRQVMNTEAFF. The CDR3 region has the DNA TGTGCCAGCAGCTTAGTACGCCCGAGACAGGTGATGAACACTGAAGCTTTCTTT.

V is TRBV7-2 and J is TRBJ2-1; the match to TRBD2 covers 11 bases. The CDR3 is made up of 16 amino acids. The germline V gene encodes CDR1 SGHTA and CDR2 FQGNSA. V gave up 1 base and J gave up 9 bases; unmatched junction bases: 8. CDR3 residues: CASSLDVSSGRREQFF. The CDR3 coding sequence is TGTGCCAGCAGCTTAGACGTCTCTAGCGGGAGGCGTGAGCAGTTCTTC.

In regard to this clone: At one boundary the junction diverges from the germline segment, which might be a read error. This chain joins TRBV6-5 and TRBJ1-1; TRBD1 matches at 9 bases. Germline CDR1 is MNHEY and CDR2 is SVGAGI. The length of the CDR3 is 15 residues. The CDR3 here is CASSQTIHRGQAWKF. Here the CDR3 DNA reads TGTGCCAGCAGCCAGACCATACACAGGGGGCAGGCCTGGAAGTTT.

This clone has just a few counts. The rearrangement links TRBV30 to TRBJ2-3; a weak D match, TRBD2 (5 bases). There are 15 residues in the CDR3. The germline V gene encodes CDR1 GTSNPN and CDR2 SVGIG (reference sequence). Trimming pared 5 bases from V and 0 bases from J, leaving 15 bases between. As DNA, the CDR3 is TGTGCCTGGGGGCGGCCAGCGGCAAGCACAGATACGCAGTATTTT. Translated, it gives CAWGRPAASTDTQYF. The complete variable domain, with remaining parts taken from reference TRBV30 and TRBJ2-3, reads SQTIHQWPATLVQPVGSPLSLECTVEGTSNPNLYWYRQAAGRGLQLLFYSVGIGQISSEVPQNLSASRPQDRQFILSSKKLLLSDSGFYLCAWGRPAASTDTQYFGPGTRLTVL.